A selection of T cell receptor beta chains follows, all from one sample in a study of blood T cell repertoires in COVID-19. Assay: immunoSEQ multiplex PCR; the TCRdb copy retains only in-frame clones and omits some. The sample has 150,000 or so clones; around 72% are singletons. The sample taken for sequencing was peripheral blood. The source is a woman older than 75 with acute or convalescent COVID-19. The CDR3 runs from the conserved cysteine through the conserved F or W. A D gene is named only where the DNA matches it firmly. Clone size is shown for a subset of rows, as once, few, many or a class of expanded clone.

clone_size cdr3_length j_call v_call d_call cdr3_nt cdr3_aa
. 14 TRBJ2-7 TRBV5-8 TRBD1 TGTGCCAGCAGCCGAAGGACAGGGACCTACGAGCAGTACTTC CASSRRTGTYEQYF
. 14 TRBJ2-7 TRBV5-1 TRBD1 TGCGCCAGCGGGCCAGGGGGCGCCGAGAACGAGCAGTACTTC CASGPGGAENEQYF
. 17 TRBJ1-6 TRBV4-2 . TGTGCCAGCAGCCCCCCAAACCGGGTCAGGGCTAATTCACCCCTCCACTTT CASSPPNRVRANSPLHF
once 15 TRBJ2-1 TRBV7-2 . TGTGCCAGCAGCTTTGGGGGGACCCACTACAATGAGCAGTTCTTC CASSFGGTHYNEQFF
. 19 TRBJ2-3 TRBV9 TRBD2 TGTGCCAGCAGCGTAGGGGTCCTAGCGGGAGGCTTCGGCACAGATACGCAGTATTTT CASSVGVLAGGFGTDTQYF
. 15 TRBJ1-1 TRBV28 . TGTGCCCTCGGGCGTACAGGTTCTAGGAACACTGAAGCTTTCTTT CALGRTGSRNTEAFF
. 15 TRBJ2-1 TRBV11-3 TRBD2 TGTGCCAGCAGCTTAGCGCCTAGCGGGAGGAATGAGCAGTTCTTC CASSLAPSGRNEQFF
. 15 TRBJ2-7 TRBV19 TRBD1 TGTGCCAGTAGTTCAGGACAGGGGGTTTTCTACGAGCAGTACTTC CASSSGQGVFYEQYF
few 13 TRBJ1-6 TRBV7-3 TRBD1 TGTGCCAGCAGCTTAAGTGACAGGGGGACCCTCCACTTT CASSLSDRGTLHF
. 15 TRBJ2-2 TRBV5-1 TRBD1 TGCGCCAGCAGCTTGGGGGGGACAGACACCGGGGAGCTGTTTTTT CASSLGGTDTGELFF
. 11 TRBJ2-3 TRBV20-1 . TGCAGTGCTCAGGAAACAGATACGCAGTATTTT CSAQETDTQYF
few 15 TRBJ2-1 TRBV5-1 TRBD1 TGCGCCAGCAGCTTGGGGGACAGGGACCCTAATGAGCAGTTCTTC CASSLGDRDPNEQFF
. 14 TRBJ1-2 TRBV24-1 . TGTGCCACCAGTGATTCAACAGAGTCGGATGGCTACACCTTC CATSDSTESDGYTF
. 14 TRBJ1-4 TRBV5-1 TRBD1 TGCGCCAGCAGCTCGGGACAGCCTAATGAAAAACTGTTTTTT CASSSGQPNEKLFF
. 13 TRBJ1-3 TRBV7-9 . TGTGCCAGCAGCCGGACTCCATCAGACACCATATATTTT CASSRTPSDTIYF
once 11 TRBJ2-7 TRBV19 . TGTGCCAGTAAAGCAGGCGACGAGCAGTACTTC CASKAGDEQYF
. 13 TRBJ2-7 TRBV3-1/TRBV3-2 . TGTGCCAGCAGCACAGGGAACTCCTACGAGCAGTACTTC CASSTGNSYEQYF
. 16 TRBJ1-1 TRBV15 . TGTGCCACCAGCAGGGGTTCCCAGGGCCCGAACACTGAAGCTTTCTTT CATSRGSQGPNTEAFF
. 16 TRBJ2-4 TRBV30 TRBD2 TGTGCCTGGAGCTTTCTAGCGGGGCTAGCCAAAAACATTCAGTACTTC CAWSFLAGLAKNIQYF
. 13 TRBJ2-1 TRBV25-1 . TGTGCCAGCAGTGAATTGAGAGTCAATGAGCAGTTCTTC CASSELRVNEQFF
. 15 TRBJ1-2 TRBV28 . TGTGCCAGCAGCCCCACCGGGGGGATCAGCGATGGCTACACCTTC CASSPTGGISDGYTF
once 13 TRBJ2-1 TRBV2 . TGTGCCAGCAGTTCACAGGGTTACAATGAGCAGTTCTTC CASSSQGYNEQFF
. 15 TRBJ2-2 TRBV28 TRBD1 TGTGCCAGCAGTTCGGGACAGGGGTACACCGGGGAGCTGTTTTTT CASSSGQGYTGELFF
once 15 TRBJ1-5 TRBV7-9 . TGTGCCAGCCGAAATGCGGGGGGAAGCAATCAGCCCCAGCATTTT CASRNAGGSNQPQHF
. 15 TRBJ1-4 TRBV3-1/TRBV3-2 . TGTGCCAGCAGCCCGCGACAGGACGCAAATGAAAAACTGTTTTTT CASSPRQDANEKLFF
few 14 TRBJ2-2 TRBV28 . TGTGCCAGCAGCCCGGGTTACCCCGCTCGGGAGCTGTTTTTT CASSPGYPARELFF
. 15 TRBJ2-4 TRBV6-5 TRBD1 TGTGCCAGCAGTATCGACAGGGTAGTCAAAAACATTCAGTACTTC CASSIDRVVKNIQYF
few 15 TRBJ2-2 TRBV5-4 TRBD1 TGTGCCAGCGGATCGGACAGGGCGTACACCGGGGAGCTGTTTTTT CASGSDRAYTGELFF
. 14 TRBJ2-1 TRBV7-9 . TGTGCCAGCAGTCGAAGGGGGGGCTACAATGAGCAGTTCTTC CASSRRGGYNEQFF
once 15 TRBJ1-2 TRBV6-6 . TGTGCCACCCTCCAACACATCGACGGGAGCTATGGCTACACCTTC CATLQHIDGSYGYTF
. 13 TRBJ1-1 TRBV28 . TGTGCCAGCAGTTTATTGAGGGATACTGAAGCTTTCTTT CASSLLRDTEAFF
. 17 TRBJ2-7 TRBV28 TRBD1 TGTGCCAGCCCAGGACAGGGTAATCTCTTAAACACCTACGAGCAGTACTTC CASPGQGNLLNTYEQYF